This TCR beta chain was captured in a study of T-cell memory formation after mild COVID-19 (dated by TCRdb to the early 2020s). Broadly, across the study: Most TCR sequence clusters were specific to one of the two donors. In two donors, T-cell clones that expanded and contracted after mild COVID-19 were followed by sequencing TCRalpha and TCRbeta repertoires longitudinally. Two young, previously healthy adult volunteers made up the cohort, one male and one female.

Ficoll-Paque density gradient centrifugation was the method used to isolate PBMCs. The sequencer listed for this sample is Illumina NovaSeq 6000. cDNA libraries for TCRalpha and TCRbeta were prepared by 5'RACE using constant-segment primers, with sample barcodes and unique molecular identifiers added. Trizol reagent was used to extract RNA from every sample. Library amplification was performed in two PCR steps, and a second sample barcode and Illumina TruSeq adapters were introduced in the second step. Sequencing of libraries was performed on an Illumina NovaSeq with 2 x 150 bp paired-end reads. In the source study's methods: With migec v1.2.7, reads were demultiplexed and then collapsed into UMI-guided consensus sequences. Using mixcr v2.1.11, the UMI consensuses were aligned to TRA and TRB V and J templates and assembled into clonotypes. Clonotypes were classified as expanded or contracted when called significant by both edgeR and NoisET, with noise models trained on biological replicates. For edgeR calls, the cutoffs were a false discovery rate-adjusted p below 0.01 and a log2 fold-change threshold of 1. As an exploratory analysis of dynamics, PCA with hierarchical clustering was applied to max-normalized trajectories of the 1000 most abundant clonotypes. The CD4 or CD8 phenotype of responding clones was assigned using the separately sequenced CD4+ and CD8+ repertoires. TCRdb trimmed the raw reads at Q25, called clones with MiXCR and kept productive beta chains. Identical CDR3 protein sequences are pooled into one entry, listed with their most common genes and DNA. The V and J calls, along with clone size, are taken from TCRdb and not from the paper's own processing. The sample table lists 300,000 to 350,000 distinct CDR3 sequences, about 13% of them with a count of one. Jointly, the top ten make up around 20% of the sample.

V sheds 1 base and J sheds 4 bases, leaving 12 bases between their ends. CDR1 SGHTA and CDR2 FQGNSA are derived from the germline V gene. The CDR3 runs 15 amino acids, cysteine and phenylalanine included. Only CDR3 DNA is held: 45 bases, read in frame from base 1. This clonotype appeared a few times. The target of this receptor is not known. The input lacks base qualities; no much larger clone sits a single base away. Study-level results and caveats: SARS-CoV-2 specificity of the second-wave clones peaking on day 37 was not confirmed. The detection of some responding clones in pre-infection memory suggests that pre-existing cross-reactive memory T cells joined the SARS-CoV-2 response. The study covered only a couple of mild cases, and larger cohorts including severe cases with pre-infection samples were considered necessary. Clones contracting from day 15 to 85 had balanced CD4/CD8 phenotypes, while a second wave expanding from day 15 to 37 was biased towards CD4+. Contracting CD4+ clones appeared mostly in the CM and EM memory subsets, whereas CD8+ clones were enriched in EMRA.

Material: PBMCs or a T cell subset sorted from them (not recorded which). The rearrangement combines TRBV7-2 with TRBJ2-3, with TRBD2 as a weak D call on 5 bases. The TCR sequence derives from a man aged 18 to 30 who had mild COVID-19 (a few samples of this study predate the infection). The sample titles of this study are shuffled in the database, so cell type and time point are left out; the donor was told from shared clones. The CDR3 has the sequence CASSLGDYVSDTQYF. The bases read TGTGCCAGCAGCTTAGGCGACTATGTATCAGATACGCAGTATTTT.